This T cell receptor (beta chain) was documented in a study of response to subunit inactivated influenza vaccine. General observations from the study: New T cells are recruited in small numbers by each seasonal influenza vaccination, according to the authors' suggestion.

Looked up from germline, CDR1 is MDHEN and CDR2 is SYDVKM. The V end was cut by 6 bases, the J end by 1 base, with 6 bases between. This CDR3 has 13 amino acids. Details on this clonotype: Antigen: not known.

MiXCR was run by TCRdb on the RT-PCR reads, yielding one entry per CDR3 protein. The data hold fewer than 600,000 distinct CDR3 sequences, with more than 7% observed a single time. Here the sequenced sample was PBMCs from blood, taken approximately 25 months after vaccination. The receptor was isolated from a man aged 50-75 years who received an inactivated influenza vaccine. This rearrangement joins TRBV28 to TRBJ2-2, with D unclear. The CDR3 loop is CASRRQNTGELFF. The CDR3 DNA follows: TGTGCCAGCAGGCGACAGAACACCGGGGAGCTGTTTTTT. Full variable domain (outside the CDR3, taken from reference TRBV28 and TRBJ2-2): DVKVTQSSRYLVKRTGEKVFLECVQDMDHENMFWYRQDPGLGLRLIYFSYDVKMKEKGDIPEGYSVSREKKERFSLILESASTNQTSMYLCASRRQNTGELFFGEGSRLTVL.